This T cell receptor beta chain was found in a study of naive and memory T cell subsets. Study-level results: In CD4 and CD8 cells, diversity dropped from naive through EMRA. A few larger clonotypes appeared in naive repertoires, especially CD8, possibly memory cells re-expressing CD45RA.

The beta constant-region primer was an equimolar mix of two oligonucleotides covering TRBC1 and TRBC2. The ligated cDNA underwent four PCR rounds using SP2 and nested alpha and beta constant-region primers. TCRdb reprocessed the UMI-ligation and nested PCR reads via MiXCR and lists one record per CDR3 protein. The sample carries 120,000 to 150,000 distinct CDR3 sequences, roughly 23% recorded once. This clonotype was detected only a few times. Its antigen is not known. Per germline, CDR1 MNHEY and CDR2 SMNVEV (reference sequence). There are 13 residues in the CDR3. V was clipped by 5 bases and J by 8 bases; unmatched bases: 3.

The chain employs TRBV27 and TRBJ2-4; 10 bases line up with TRBD2. Sequenced: naive CD4+ T cells from blood. The TCR sequence derives from a human donor in good health. CDR3 loop: CASSLAGADIQYF. CDR3 sequence (DNA): TGTGCCAGCAGTCTAGCGGGAGCGGACATTCAGTACTTC.